This T cell receptor beta chain emerged from a study of CD8+CD57+ T cells in acquired aplastic anemia (dated by TCRdb to between 2018 and 2020). Looking at the study overall: Extracted DNA from sorted CD4+ and CD8+ cells averaged around 3.3 ug, ranging from about 0.19 to 30 ug. A CD8+CD57+ expansion meant a frequency higher than the mean frequency seen in healthy subjects.

The study at large found these results: Between patients and healthy controls, no significant difference in CD8+ Simpson's diversity was found (P=0.060). Some 30 CD8+ CDR3 sequences were shared between patients and controls but appeared highly expressed in patients and within their immunodominant clones.

As regards this clonotype: This clone's antigen is unknown. No per-base quality is available; no much larger clone lies one base away.

The junction carries 13 bases between V and J, which are trimmed by 4 bases and 6 bases respectively. CDR1 and CDR2 are drawn from the germline V gene: SGHVS, FQNEAQ. The CDR3 starts with the cysteine, ends with the phenylalanine, and has 14 residues. The entry retains the CDR3 DNA only, 42 bases that are in frame from base 1. Expansion of CD8+CD57+ cells had been shown by flow cytometry in the patients chosen for sequencing. Every patient had a diagnosis of severe acquired aplastic anemia based on International Study of Aplastic Anemia and Agranulocytosis and Camitta criteria. At the time blood was sampled, none of the patients had received any therapy. The study deep-sequenced TCR repertoires of sorted CD4+ and CD8+ blood T cells from severe aplastic anemia patients and healthy subjects. In the USA, patient enrollment took place under clinicaltrials.gov protocols 00001620, 01623167, 00001397, 00071045, 00081523 and 00961064. Ficoll-Paque density gradient centrifugation was used to isolate peripheral blood mononuclear cells. Before DNA extraction, CD4+ and CD8+ T cells were sorted by FACS or by magnetic beads.

TCR beta VDJ combination and CDR3 sequence profiling used genomic DNA as the template. An Illumina HiSeq 2000 was used for TCR repertoire sequencing. In the authors' own workflow: TRBV/TRBJ rearrangement plots, CDR3 size and DJ length profiles, and Simpson's diversity index were used to assess repertoires. The most abundant DNA sequence in the deep sequencing data was defined as the immunodominant clone. CDR3 amino acid sequences were screened for sharing across subjects and compared with published repertoires and the VDJdb database. TCRdb trimmed the raw reads at Q25, called clones with MiXCR and kept productive beta chains. When rows share a CDR3 protein, they turn into one entry using the most common DNA and genes. TCRdb assigned the V and J calls; the authors' analysis was not used. A total of approximately 80,000 distinct CDR3 sequences appear in this sample, around 70% of them only once. Approximately 81% of the sample is taken by the ten largest.

This clonotype was sampled from a human donor with aplastic anemia. The rearranged segments are TRBV7-8 and TRBJ2-1; a confident D gene designation cannot be given. The sequenced sample was sorted CD4+, CD8+, or CD8+CD57+ T cells (not recorded which) from PBMCs. The encoded CDR3 is CASSSSRYVNEQFF. The DNA sequence is as follows: TGTGCCAGCAGCTCAAGTAGGTACGTCAATGAGCAGTTCTTC.